The text below deals with one T cell receptor beta chain. These data come from a study of cytomegalovirus exposure and HLA in healthy donors. The primer mix had 60 Vbeta and 13 Jbeta primers. The assay was immunoSEQ multiplex PCR, and TCRdb's table has in-frame clones only and misses some. The table records approximately 120,000 clones, almost 75% of them present only once. The TCR sequence derives from a man aged 40-49 years in good health and CMV-seronegative. The sequencing sample was made of PBMCs.

In DNA form, the CDR3 reads TGTGCCAGCAGCACCACGGGGGCCTACAATGAGCAGTTCTTC. It encodes CASSTTGAYNEQFF. The V and J genes are TRBV7-2 and TRBJ2-1, with a weak D call TRBD2 (6 bases). Trimming stripped 5 bases from V and 2 bases from J, with 10 bases between. This CDR3 spans 14 amino acids. Germline V gene data show CDR1 as SGHTA and CDR2 as FQGNSA.